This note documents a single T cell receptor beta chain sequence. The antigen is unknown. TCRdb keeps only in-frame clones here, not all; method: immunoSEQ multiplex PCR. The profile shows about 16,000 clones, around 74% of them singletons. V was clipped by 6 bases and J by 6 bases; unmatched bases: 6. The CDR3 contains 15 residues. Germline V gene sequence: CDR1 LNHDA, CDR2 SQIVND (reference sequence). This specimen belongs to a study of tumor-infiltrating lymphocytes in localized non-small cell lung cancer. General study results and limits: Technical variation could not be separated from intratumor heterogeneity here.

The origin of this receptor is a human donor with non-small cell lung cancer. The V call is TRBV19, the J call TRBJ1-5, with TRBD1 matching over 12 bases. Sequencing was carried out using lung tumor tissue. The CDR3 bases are TGTGCCAGTAGACCGGGACAGGGGGCAGGTCAGCCCCAGCATTTT. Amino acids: CASRPGQGAGQPQHF. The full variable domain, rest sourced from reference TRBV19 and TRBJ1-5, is DGGITQSPKYLFRKEGQNVTLSCEQNLNHDAMYWYRQDPGQGLRLIYYSQIVNDFQKGDIAEGYSVSREKKESFPLTVTSAQKNPTAFYLCASRPGQGAGQPQHFGDGTRLSIL.